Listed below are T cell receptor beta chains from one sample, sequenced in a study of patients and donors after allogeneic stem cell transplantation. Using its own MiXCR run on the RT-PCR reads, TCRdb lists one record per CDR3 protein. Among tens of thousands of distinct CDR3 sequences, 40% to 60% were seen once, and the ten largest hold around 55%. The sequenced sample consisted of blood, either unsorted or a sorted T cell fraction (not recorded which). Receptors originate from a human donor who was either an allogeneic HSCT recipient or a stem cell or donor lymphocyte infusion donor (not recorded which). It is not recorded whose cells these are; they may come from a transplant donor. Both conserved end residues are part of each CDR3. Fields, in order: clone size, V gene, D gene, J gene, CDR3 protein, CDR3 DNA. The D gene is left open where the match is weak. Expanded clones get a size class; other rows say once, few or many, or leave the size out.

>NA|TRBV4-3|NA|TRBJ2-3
CASSPLVSTDTQYF
TGCGCCAGCAGCCCCTTAGTTAGCACAGATACGCAGTATTTT
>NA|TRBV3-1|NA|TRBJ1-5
CASSQGALSNQPQHF
TGTGCCAGCAGCCAAGGAGCCCTTAGCAATCAGCCCCAGCATTTT
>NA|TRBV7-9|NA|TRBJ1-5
CASSLGDPIRSNQPQHF
TGTGCCAGCAGCTTAGGGGACCCCATTAGGAGCAATCAGCCCCAGCATTTT
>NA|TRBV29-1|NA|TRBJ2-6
CSVAGLGSGANVLTF
TGCAGCGTTGCAGGGCTTGGGTCTGGGGCCAACGTCCTGACTTTC
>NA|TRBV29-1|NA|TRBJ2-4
CSVYTLGVKNIQYF
TGCAGCGTGTATACCCTTGGTGTAAAAAACATTCAGTACTTC
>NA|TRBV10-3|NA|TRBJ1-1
CAISESMNTEAFF
TGTGCCATCAGTGAGAGTATGAACACTGAAGCTTTCTTT
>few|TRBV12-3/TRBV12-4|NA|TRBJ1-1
CASSFRLMETEAFF
TGTGCCAGCAGTTTCAGACTTATGGAGACTGAAGCTTTCTTT
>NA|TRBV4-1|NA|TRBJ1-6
CASSQAAGRDNSPLHF
TGCGCCAGCAGCCAAGCGGCAGGGCGGGATAATTCACCCCTCCACTTT
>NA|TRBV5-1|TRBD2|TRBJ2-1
CASSWTSGGTYNEQFF
TGCGCCAGCAGCTGGACTAGCGGGGGAACCTACAATGAGCAGTTCTTC
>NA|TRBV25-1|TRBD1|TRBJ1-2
CASSDLSRGVYGYTF
TGTGCCAGCAGTGACCTCAGCAGGGGGGTCTATGGCTACACCTTC
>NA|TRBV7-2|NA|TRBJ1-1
CASSQDVRAEAFF
TGTGCCAGCAGCCAAGATGTTCGAGCTGAAGCTTTCTTT
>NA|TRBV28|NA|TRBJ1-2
CASGGRIYGYTF
TGTGCTTCGGGGGGCAGAATCTATGGCTACACCTTC
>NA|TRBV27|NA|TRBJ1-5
CASSFKGMGQPQHF
TGTGCCAGCAGTTTTAAAGGGATGGGTCAGCCCCAGCATTTT
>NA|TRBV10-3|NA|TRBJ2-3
CAIRRTSTDTQYF
TGTGCCATCAGGAGGACTAGCACAGATACGCAGTATTTT
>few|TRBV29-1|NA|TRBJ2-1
CSVVTPPYNEQFF
TGCAGCGTTGTAACACCCCCCTACAATGAGCAGTTCTTC
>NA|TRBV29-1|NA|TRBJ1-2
CSAPVRGEDGYTF
TGCAGCGCCCCCGTTCGGGGTGAAGATGGCTACACCTTC
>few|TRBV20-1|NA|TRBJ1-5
CSARGQGNQPQHF
TGCAGTGCTAGAGGACAGGGCAATCAGCCCCAGCATTTT
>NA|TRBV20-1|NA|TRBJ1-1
CSARDNTEAFF
TGCAGTGCCCGGGACAACACTGAAGCTTTCTTT
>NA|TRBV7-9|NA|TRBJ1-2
CASSWGSPNYGYTF
TGTGCCAGCAGCTGGGGGAGCCCAAACTATGGCTACACCTTC
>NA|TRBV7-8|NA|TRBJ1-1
CASSFYFNTEAFF
TGTGCCAGCAGCTTCTATTTCAACACTGAAGCTTTCTTT
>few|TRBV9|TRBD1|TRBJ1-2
CASSVGDRTNYGYTF
TGTGCCAGCAGCGTAGGGGACAGAACTAACTATGGCTACACCTTC
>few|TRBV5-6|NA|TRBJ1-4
CASSYDSNEKLFF
TGTGCCAGCAGTTACGACAGTAATGAAAAACTGTTTTTT
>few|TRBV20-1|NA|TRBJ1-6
CSAREGGSYNSPLHF
TGCAGTGCTAGGGAAGGGGGATCCTATAATTCACCCCTCCACTTT
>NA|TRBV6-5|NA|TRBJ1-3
CASSTGSRNTIYF
TGTGCCAGCAGTACAGGTTCCCGAAACACCATATATTTT
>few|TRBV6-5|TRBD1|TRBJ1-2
CASSYVAGGFYGYTF
TGTGCCAGCAGTTACGTTGCAGGGGGCTTCTATGGCTACACCTTC
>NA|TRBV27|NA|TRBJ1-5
CASSLLPINQPQHF
TGTGCCAGCAGTTTACTCCCAATTAATCAGCCCCAGCATTTT
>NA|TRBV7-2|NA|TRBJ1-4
CASSLRLSSSTNEKLFF
TGTGCCAGCAGCTTACGCCTCAGTAGTTCAACTAATGAAAAACTGTTTTTT
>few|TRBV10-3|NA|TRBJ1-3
CAISFQDFGNTIYF
TGTGCCATCAGTTTCCAGGACTTCGGAAACACCATATATTTT
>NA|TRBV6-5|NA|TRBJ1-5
CASSYSMTGDQPQHF
TGTGCCAGCAGTTACTCTATGACCGGGGATCAGCCCCAGCATTTT
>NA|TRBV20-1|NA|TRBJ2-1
CSAPHLSSYNEQFF
TGCAGTGCTCCCCACCTGAGCTCCTACAATGAGCAGTTCTTC
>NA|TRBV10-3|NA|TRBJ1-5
CARSGDSNQPQHF
TGTGCCAGGAGCGGGGATAGCAATCAGCCCCAGCATTTT
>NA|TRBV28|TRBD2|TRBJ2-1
CASNLAGGPSNEQFF
TGTGCCAGCAATTTAGCGGGAGGTCCCTCCAATGAGCAGTTCTTC
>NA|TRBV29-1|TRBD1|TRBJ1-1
CSVGTGGNTEAFF
TGCAGCGTTGGAACAGGGGGGAACACTGAAGCTTTCTTT
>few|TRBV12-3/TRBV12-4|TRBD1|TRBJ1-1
CASSRTGADSLNTEAFF
TGTGCCAGCAGTAGGACAGGGGCCGACTCTTTGAACACTGAAGCTTTCTTT
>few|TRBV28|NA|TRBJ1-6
CASSSAVEYSPLHF
TGTGCCAGCAGTTCGGCAGTGGAGTATTCACCCCTCCACTTT
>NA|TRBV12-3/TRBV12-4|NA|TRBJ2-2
CASSMRANTGELFF
TGTGCCAGCAGTATGCGGGCGAACACCGGGGAGCTGTTTTTT
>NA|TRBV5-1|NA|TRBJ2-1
CASSLVEGNNEQFF
TGCGCCAGCAGCTTGGTGGAAGGTAACAATGAGCAGTTCTTC
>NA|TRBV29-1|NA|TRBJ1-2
CSVELGYTF
TGCAGCGTTGAGTTGGGCTACACCTTC
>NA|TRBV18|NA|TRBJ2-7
CASSPSESPSPYEQYF
TGTGCCAGCTCACCAAGCGAAAGTCCTTCTCCCTACGAGCAGTACTTC
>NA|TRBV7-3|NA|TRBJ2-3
CASSLRVGGGRGDTQYF
TGTGCCAGCAGCTTAAGAGTTGGGGGAGGCCGGGGAGATACGCAGTATTTT
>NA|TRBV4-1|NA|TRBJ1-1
CASIRDGNTEAFF
TGCGCCAGCATTAGGGACGGGAACACTGAAGCTTTCTTT
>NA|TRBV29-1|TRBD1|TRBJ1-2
CSVDGDSLYGYTF
TGCAGCGTTGATGGGGACAGCCTCTATGGCTACACCTTC
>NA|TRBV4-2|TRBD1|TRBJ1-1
CASSPLVGTANTEAFF
TGTGCCAGCAGCCCCCTGGTCGGGACAGCGAACACTGAAGCTTTCTTT
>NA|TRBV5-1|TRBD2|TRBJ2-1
CASSSLASGSRNEQFF
TGCGCCAGCAGCTCCCTGGCTAGCGGGAGCCGCAATGAGCAGTTCTTC
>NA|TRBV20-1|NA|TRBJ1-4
CSAESPGRRYEKLFF
TGCAGTGCTGAATCCCCGGGAAGGAGATATGAAAAACTGTTTTTT
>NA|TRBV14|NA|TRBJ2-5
CASSQDEDYQYF
TGTGCCAGCAGCCAAGATGAAGATTATCAGTACTTC
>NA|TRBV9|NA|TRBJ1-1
CASSVRMNTEAFF
TGTGCCAGCAGCGTAAGGATGAACACTGAAGCTTTCTTT
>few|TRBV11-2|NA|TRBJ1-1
CASSEEGPTEAFF
TGTGCCAGCAGCGAAGAGGGTCCCACTGAAGCTTTCTTC
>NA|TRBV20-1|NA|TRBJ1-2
CSAPAAANYGYTF
TGCAGTGCCCCAGCGGCAGCAAACTATGGCTACACCTTC
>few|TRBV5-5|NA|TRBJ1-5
CASSLDWDQPQHF
TGTGCCAGCAGCTTGGATTGGGATCAGCCCCAGCATTTT
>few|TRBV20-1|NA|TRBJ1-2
CSARSSYPYYGYTF
TGCAGTGCTCGAAGCTCCTACCCGTACTATGGCTACACCTTC
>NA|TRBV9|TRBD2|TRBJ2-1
CASSPRTSGQSSYNEQFF
TGTGCCAGCAGCCCTCGGACTAGCGGTCAGAGCTCCTACAATGAGCAGTTCTTC
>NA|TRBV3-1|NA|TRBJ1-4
CASSQDTANRNEKLFF
TGTGCCAGCAGCCAAGATACGGCTAATAGAAATGAAAAACTGTTTTTT
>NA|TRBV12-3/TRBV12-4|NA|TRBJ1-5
CASSPSTGRDQPQHF
TGTGCCAGCAGTCCATCTACAGGGCGGGATCAGCCCCAGCATTTT
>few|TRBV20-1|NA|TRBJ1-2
CSARVSGSANYGYTF
TGCAGTGCTAGAGTGTCAGGATCAGCTAACTATGGCTACACCTTC
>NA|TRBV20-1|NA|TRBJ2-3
CSAPSRAWSTDTQYF
TGCAGTGCTCCTTCTAGAGCTTGGAGCACAGATACGCAGTATTTT
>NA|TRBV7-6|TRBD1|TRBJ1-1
CASSHRGQMNTEAFF
TGTGCCAGCAGCCACCGGGGACAGATGAACACTGAAGCTTTCTTT
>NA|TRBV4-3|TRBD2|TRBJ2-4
CASSQDRGRVNIQYF
TGCGCCAGCAGCCAAGATCGCGGGAGAGTCAACATTCAGTACTTC